Given below is one T cell receptor beta chain in context. Source study methods: How many nucleated cells were present was estimated from reference gene primer amplification. Measured with immunoSEQ multiplex PCR; TCRdb has only the in-frame clones, and not every one. Clone size and the V and J calls come from that table; the DNA yielded D and trimming. Among about 230,000 clones listed, about 85% were seen once. The sample is drawn from a study of blood T cell repertoires in COVID-19. Study background: Spain, Italy and the United States supplied samples that represented acute and convalescent COVID-19. PBMCs, B-cell-depleted T cells, or T cells provided the cDNA or gDNA that made up the material.

Germline V lookup: CDR1 LGHNA, CDR2 YNFKEQ. V was cut by 1 base and J by 2 bases, with 16 bases left in between. CDR3 length: 17 residues. The specimen sequenced was peripheral blood. V usage is TRBV4-2 and J usage is TRBJ2-3, with D maybe TRBD2 (6 bases). The receptor was isolated from an elderly woman with acute or convalescent COVID-19. CDR3 sequence: CASSQGLVPTHTDTQYF. The CDR3 DNA follows: TGTGCCAGCAGCCAAGGACTAGTTCCCACACACACAGATACGCAGTATTTT.